This record concerns one T cell receptor (beta chain) sequence. The CDR3 length is 14 residues. V lost 4 bases to trimming and J lost 2 bases; unmatched junction nucleotides: 4. CDR1 is MNHEY and CDR2 is SVGAGI in the germline V gene. A Seattle source enrolled patients during active infection and followed them longitudinally. Methods used by the authors: Estimated nucleated cell counts came from reference gene primer amplification. The method was immunoSEQ multiplex PCR; TCRdb's version includes in-frame clones alone and lacks a portion of them. The D gene and trimming were derived from the DNA, and the V and J assignments and clone size from that table. The data contain more than 80,000 clones, 80% to 95% of them seen just once; the ten biggest clones take up over 5.5%. The entry originates in a study of blood T cell repertoires in COVID-19. Study details: The United States, Italy and Spain were the sources of the acute and convalescent COVID-19 samples.

The clonotype comes from a man younger than 35 with COVID-19, enrolled during active disease. The source material was peripheral blood. This chain connects TRBV6-5 to TRBJ2-7, with 8 bases matching TRBD1. The CDR3 is CASSSRTGTYEQYF. CDR3 DNA sequence: TGTGCCAGCAGTTCCCGGACAGGGACCTACGAGCAGTACTTC.